A single sample is the source of the 15 T cell receptor beta chains below, sequenced in a study of T cell responses to AZD1222 COVID-19 vaccine. Generated by immunoSEQ multiplex PCR, the TCRdb table keeps only in-frame clones and is missing some. The sample holds more than 85,000 clones, about 91% seen once. Sequenced material: peripheral blood, taken 28 days after the second AZD1222 dose. These receptors were obtained from an adult who received the AZD1222 COVID-19 vaccine.

The chain recombines TRBV4-3 with TRBJ2-3; TRBD2 aligns across 8 bases. This CDR3 contains 13 residues. Germline V gene data show CDR1 as LGHNA and CDR2 as YSLEER. V lost 4 bases and J lost 11; bases outside the gene matches: 8. CDR3 sequence: CASSPGLAIRQYF. For the CDR3, the DNA is TGCGCCAGCAGCCCTGGACTAGCCATTAGGCAGTATTTT.

This clone was seen only a few times. The chain carries TRBV6-5 and TRBJ2-3, with D possibly being TRBD1 or TRBD2 (5 bases each). CDR1 and CDR2 from the germline V gene are MNHEY and SVGAGI. This CDR3 contains 12 residues. Trimming took off 9 bases at V and 0 bases at J, with 7 bases between the two ends. Written as DNA, the CDR3 is TGTGCCAGTGGGGACAGCACAGATACGCAGTATTTT. It codes for CASGDSTDTQYF.

The rearrangement joins TRBV5-4 to TRBJ2-2; the match to TRBD2 covers 9 bases. Germline CDR1 and CDR2: SGHNT and YYREEE (reference sequence). Trimming cost V 5 bases and J 5 bases; bases outside gene matches: 10. This CDR3 spans 16 amino acids. Here the CDR3 reads CASSPISGSETGELFF. The CDR3 DNA reads TGTGCCAGCAGTCCGATTAGCGGGAGTGAGACCGGGGAGCTGTTTTTT. The whole variable domain, filled in from reference TRBV5-4 and TRBJ2-2, reads ETGVTQSPTHLIKTRGQQVTLRCSSQSGHNTVSWYQQALGQGPQFIFQYYREEENGRGNFPPRFSGLQFPNYSSELNVNALELDDSALYLCASSPISGSETGELFFGEGSRLTVL.

J is TRBJ1-1 and V is TRBV27; TRBD1 aligns across 10 bases. The CDR3 runs 15 residues. V shed 5 bases, J shed 3 bases, and the junction held 6 bases outside the gene matches. The germline CDR1 and CDR2 sequences are MNHEY and SMNVEV (reference sequence). The CDR3 region is CASSTSGTGDTEAFF. The CDR3 DNA is TGTGCCAGCAGTACGTCCGGGACAGGGGACACTGAAGCTTTCTTT.

This sequence joins TRBV7-2 and TRBJ2-1; 14 nucleotides line up with TRBD2. The CDR3 runs to 18 residues. The V segment lost 5 bases and the J segment 6 bases; nucleotides outside the gene matches: 12. CDR1 is SGHTA and CDR2 is FQGNSA in the germline V gene. The CDR3 sequence is CASSKPGLAGGLGNEQFF. The CDR3 bases are TGTGCCAGCAGCAAACCCGGACTAGCGGGAGGATTAGGCAATGAGCAGTTCTTC.

This chain joins TRBV30 and TRBJ1-2, with D uncertain. Germline lookup yields CDR1 GTSNPN and CDR2 SVGIG (reference sequence). V was pared by 3 bases and J by 3 bases, with 17 bases between. CDR3 length: 15 residues. CDR3 residues: CAWRDVSGAHYGYTF. The CDR3 DNA reads as TGTGCCTGGAGAGACGTGTCTGGTGCCCACTATGGCTACACCTTC.

The V gene is TRBV6-2 or TRBV6-3, the J gene TRBJ1-2, with D uncertain. There are 13 residues in the CDR3. V was trimmed by 5 bases and J by 7 bases, leaving 14 bases between them. Germline CDR1 and CDR2: MNHEY and SVGEGT. For the CDR3, the DNA is TGTGCCAGCAGTAACGGCGCAAGGAGTGGCTACACCTTC. This encodes CASSNGARSGYTF.

CDR3 sequence: CASSSQGETQYF. The CDR3 region has the DNA TGTGCCAGCAGTTCCCAGGGAGAGACCCAGTACTTC. The V call is TRBV27, the J call TRBJ2-5; possible D gene TRBD1, 5 bases. V lost 4 bases, J lost 4 bases, and 7 bases lay in between. In germline, CDR1 is MNHEY, CDR2 SMNVEV (reference sequence). The CDR3 is made up of 12 amino acids.

The V gene is TRBV6-5, the J gene TRBJ2-3, with D possibly TRBD2 on 7 matching bases. The germline V and J ends were trimmed by 6 bases and 0 bases, with 13 bases remaining between them. CDR3 length: 15 residues. Germline V gives CDR1 MNHEY, CDR2 SVGAGI. In nucleotides, the CDR3 is TGTGCCAGCAGATGGGGGGGGCCTAGCACAGATACGCAGTATTTT. Translation: CASRWGGPSTDTQYF.

The chain recombines TRBV28 with TRBJ2-4; TRBD2 aligns across 7 bases. Trimming cost V 6 bases and J 0 bases; bases outside gene matches: 5. CDR1 MDHEN and CDR2 SYDVKM come from the germline V gene. This CDR3 is built from 15 residues. The CDR3 loop is CASSLSGSAKNIQYF. The DNA of the CDR3 is TGTGCCAGCAGCCTTAGCGGGTCAGCCAAAAACATTCAGTACTTC. Full variable domain (remainder filled in from reference TRBV28 and TRBJ2-4): DVKVTQSSRYLVKRTGEKVFLECVQDMDHENMFWYRQDPGLGLRLIYFSYDVKMKEKGDIPEGYSVSREKKERFSLILESASTNQTSMYLCASSLSGSAKNIQYFGAGTRLSVL.

The chain employs TRBV7-3 and TRBJ2-1, with D perhaps matching TRBD1 (5 bases). The CDR3 has 15 amino acids. Trimming took off 4 bases at V and 0 bases at J, with 10 bases between the two ends. Germline CDR1 is SGHTA and CDR2 is FQGTGA. The CDR3 DNA follows: TGTGCCAGCAGCTCGCCCCAGGGCTCCTACAATGAGCAGTTCTTC. It encodes CASSSPQGSYNEQFF.

The J gene is TRBJ2-3, the V gene TRBV28; weak D call: TRBD2 (6 bases). The germline gives CDR1 MDHEN, CDR2 SYDVKM. The CDR3 has 16 amino acids. V gave up 7 bases and J gave up 0 bases, with 17 bases separating them. CDR3 nucleotide sequence: TGTGCCAGCACCCTCGGGGGACCTAGGAGCACAGATACGCAGTATTTT. Translation gives CASTLGGPRSTDTQYF.

The rearrangement links TRBV7-9 to TRBJ2-7; D unresolved. CDR3 length: 12 residues. Germline lookup yields CDR1 SEHNR and CDR2 FQNEAQ (reference sequence). Trimming left V 5 bases short and J 0 bases short, with 5 bases between. The CDR3 loop reads CASSLSSYEQYF. The CDR3 nucleotides are TGTGCCAGCAGCCTGAGCTCCTACGAGCAGTACTTC.

The rearrangement joins TRBV9 to TRBJ2-5; 7 bases map to TRBD1. CDR1 is SGDLS and CDR2 is YYNGEE in the germline V gene. The CDR3 loop spans 15 amino acids. The ends lost 4 bases at V and 3 bases at J; junction bases unmatched: 9. This CDR3 reads CASSSRGTAEETQYF. The CDR3 coding sequence is TGTGCCAGCAGCTCAAGGGGGACAGCTGAAGAGACCCAGTACTTC.

V and J are TRBV9 and TRBJ1-4; 8 nucleotides line up with TRBD1. The CDR3 totals 16 residues. Germline CDR1 SGDLS, CDR2 YYNGEE. The junction had 9 bases not matched to a gene; V was cut back by 0 bases and J by 8 bases. The CDR3 sequence: CASSVALETGDEKLFF. The DNA of the CDR3 is TGTGCCAGCAGCGTAGCCCTCGAGACAGGGGACGAAAAACTGTTTTTT. The variable domain in full, with the rest retrieved from reference TRBV9 and TRBJ1-4, is DSGVTQTPKHLITATGQRVTLRCSPRSGDLSVYWYQQSLDQGLQFLIQYYNGEERAKGNILERFSAQQFPDLHSELNLSSLELGDSALYFCASSVALETGDEKLFFGSGTQLSVL.